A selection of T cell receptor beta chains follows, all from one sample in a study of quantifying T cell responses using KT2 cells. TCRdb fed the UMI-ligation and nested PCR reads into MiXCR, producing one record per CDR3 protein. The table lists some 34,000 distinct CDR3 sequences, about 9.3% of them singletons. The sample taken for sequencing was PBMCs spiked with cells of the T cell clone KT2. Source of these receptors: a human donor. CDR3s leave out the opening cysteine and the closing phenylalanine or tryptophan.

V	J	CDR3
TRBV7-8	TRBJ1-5	ASSLVPRDQPQH
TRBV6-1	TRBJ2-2	ASSRGTDTGELF
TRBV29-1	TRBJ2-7	SVEGQGGNEQY
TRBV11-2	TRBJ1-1	ASSLSGIEAF
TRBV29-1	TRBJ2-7	SVEFPGSYEQY
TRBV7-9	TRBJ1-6	ASSSRTGRGDSPLH
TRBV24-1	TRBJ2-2	ATSGGDTNTGELF
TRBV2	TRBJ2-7	ASKGAYEQY
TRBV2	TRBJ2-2	ASRFGTGGTGELF
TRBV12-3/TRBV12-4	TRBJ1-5	ASSGGALGPQH
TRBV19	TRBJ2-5	ASSPSRAKGETQY
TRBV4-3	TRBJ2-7	ASSQDRGDYEQY
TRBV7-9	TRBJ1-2	ASSLGLPGGASLYGYT
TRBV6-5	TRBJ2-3	ASSYSWADTQY
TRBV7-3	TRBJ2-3	ASSPGMTSTDTQY
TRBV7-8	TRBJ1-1	ASSLAPGGAGTEAF
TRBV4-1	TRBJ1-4	ASSQDPPSTGCNEKLF
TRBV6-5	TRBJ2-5	ASSPRVGGALETQY
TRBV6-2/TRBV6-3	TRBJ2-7	ASTTSLYEQY
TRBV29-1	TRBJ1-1	SVVADSEAF
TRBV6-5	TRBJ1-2	ASSPAINYGYT
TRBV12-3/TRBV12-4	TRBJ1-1	ASSPSGTVVLAF
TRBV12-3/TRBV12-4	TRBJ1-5	ASSLTPNQPQH
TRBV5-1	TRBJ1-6	ASSSDSPNSPLH
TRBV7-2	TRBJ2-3	ASSLVASGRAISTDTQY
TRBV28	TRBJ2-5	ASRGPEETQY
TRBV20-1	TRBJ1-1	SAIPLKNTEAF
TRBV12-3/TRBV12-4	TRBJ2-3	ASRVPLAGGTDTQY
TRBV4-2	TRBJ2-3	AARRDSRADTRY
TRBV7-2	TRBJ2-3	ASSLGPLVRTDTQY
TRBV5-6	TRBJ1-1	ASSFFPNTEAF
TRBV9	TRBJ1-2	ASSVESATTYGYT
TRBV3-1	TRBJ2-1	ASSQSRGRLAPYNEQF
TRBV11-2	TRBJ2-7	ASSSSYEQY
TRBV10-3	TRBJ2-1	AITPTSGRGEQF
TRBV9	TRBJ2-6	ASSVGGRGANVLT
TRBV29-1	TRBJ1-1	SVLWDEAF
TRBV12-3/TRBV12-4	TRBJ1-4	ASSLAGGGKLF
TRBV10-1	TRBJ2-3	ASSVGTQSSTDTQY
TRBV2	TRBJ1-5	ASRTQYSNQPQH
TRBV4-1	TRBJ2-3	ASSPGGLAGGSTDTQY
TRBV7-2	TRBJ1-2	ASSLILQGAMDGYT
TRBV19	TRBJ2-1	ASNQGTGYNEQF
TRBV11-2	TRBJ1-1	ASSSVARMNTEAF
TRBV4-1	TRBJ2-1	ASSQDRSGLAVV
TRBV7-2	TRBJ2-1	ASSSNGGSNYNEQF
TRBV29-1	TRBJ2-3	SVAIGGTDTQY
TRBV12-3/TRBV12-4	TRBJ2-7	ASADRPYEQY
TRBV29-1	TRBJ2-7	SVELPESYEQY
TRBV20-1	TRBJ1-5	SARPPLGQGTPRGQPQH
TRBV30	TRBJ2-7	AWSQGDSYEQY
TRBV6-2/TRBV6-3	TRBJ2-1	ASSYIPGAITKQF
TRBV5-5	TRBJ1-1	ASSLSGTMNTEAF
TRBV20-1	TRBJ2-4	SASDRSKNIQY
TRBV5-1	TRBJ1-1	ASSSGQGRITEAF